Shown below are 17 T cell receptor beta chains from a single sample sequenced in a study of long-term antiretroviral therapy in people with HIV. Runs used v3.0 of the immunoSEQ assay and were done at survey level. Method: immunoSEQ multiplex PCR; TCRdb's copy keeps in-frame clones and lacks some. This table has around 20,000 clones, more than 80% appearing once. This specimen consisted of unsorted PBMCs, obtained 0.6 years after starting antiretroviral therapy. Every receptor here comes from a woman in her late teens or twenties with HIV.

This chain links TRBV23-1 with TRBJ2-7; D possibly corresponds to TRBD1 (6 bases). TRBV23-1 carries the ORF label, with uncertain function. V lost 9 bases, J lost 5 bases, and 23 bases lay in between. The CDR3 has 15 amino acids. The CDR3 DNA is TGCGCCAGTCCCCTACTAGGGACATACTATAACGAGCAGTACTTC. Translating it yields CASPLLGTYYNEQYF.

The chain has TRBV9 and TRBJ1-2; 9 positions agree with TRBD1. This CDR3 is built from 15 residues. Trimming removed 4 bases from V and 1 base from J; junction bases left unmatched: 5. Germline V CDR1 and CDR2: SGDLS, YYNGEE. The CDR3 sequence is CASSLTTGGNYGYTF. The CDR3 nucleotides read TGTGCCAGCAGCCTTACGACAGGGGGTAACTATGGCTACACCTTC.

CDR3 sequence (DNA): TGCGCCAGCAGCTTGGGGCGCCTTAATGAAAAACTGTTTTTT. Its protein is CASSLGRLNEKLFF. The chain is built from TRBV5-1 and TRBJ1-4; D is undetermined. V lost 0 bases and J 4 bases, leaving 7 bases between the germline ends. From germline, CDR1 is SGHRS and CDR2 YFSETQ. The CDR3 totals 14 residues.

The gene calls are TRBV6-1 and TRBJ2-1; no clear D. The CDR3 is made up of 13 amino acids. From germline, CDR1 is MNHNS and CDR2 SASEGT. V lost 6 bases to trimming and J lost 2 bases, with 8 bases between them. CDR3 residues: CASRGSAYNEQFF. In DNA, the CDR3 is TGTGCCAGCAGGGGGTCCGCCTACAATGAGCAGTTCTTC.

The V and J genes are TRBV10-3 and TRBJ2-7; 12 bases align to TRBD2. Unmatched junction bases numbered 16, after V lost 7 bases and J lost 3 bases. The CDR3 spans 18 residues. Germline values: CDR1 ENHRY, CDR2 SYGVKD. CDR3 bases: TGTGCCATCACCCCAGGGAGGGATGGACTAGCGGGGAACTACGAGCAGTACTTC. Translating gives CAITPGRDGLAGNYEQYF.

The chain links TRBV4-2 to TRBJ2-1; 14 nucleotides agree with TRBD2. V was pared by 1 base and J by 6 bases, with 8 bases of the junction left unmatched. The CDR3 extends over 18 amino acids. CDR1 is LGHNA and CDR2 is YNFKEQ in the germline V gene. The CDR3 DNA sequence: TGTGCCAGCAGCCAAGTTATCGGAGGACTAGCGGGAGGCAATGAGCAGTTCTTC. It specifies CASSQVIGGLAGGNEQFF.

V gene TRBV9 combines with J gene TRBJ2-5; 9 bases are shared with TRBD1. CDR1 is SGDLS, CDR2 YYNGEE, per germline. The V and J ends lost 0 bases and 5 bases, in that order; junction bases with no gene match: 11. The length of the CDR3 is 17 residues. CDR3 sequence: CASSVAPLTGGLETQYF. CDR3 DNA: TGTGCCAGCAGCGTAGCTCCCCTAACAGGGGGCCTGGAGACCCAGTACTTC.

This clone came up a few times. The CDR3 nucleotides are TGTGCCAGCTCACTCTCTCAGGGGTCGGACTATGGCTACACCTTC. The encoded protein is CASSLSQGSDYGYTF. The chain links TRBV18 to TRBJ1-2; the D gene is possibly TRBD1 (6 bases). CDR1 is KGHSH, CDR2 LQKENI, per germline. The CDR3 loop spans 15 amino acids. V was pared by 4 bases and J by 3 bases, with 15 bases between.

The CDR3 DNA reads as TGTGCCAGCAGCCAAGATCTCGGAAGAGACACTGAAGCTTTCTTT. Its protein product is CASSQDLGRDTEAFF. The V call is TRBV14, the J call TRBJ1-1; D uncertain. The V gene lost 0 bases and the J gene lost 3 bases, with 11 bases spanning the gap. CDR1 SGHDN and CDR2 FVKESK come from the germline V gene. The CDR3 contains 15 residues.

The rearrangement joins TRBV9 to TRBJ1-1; D not resolved. With 1 base removed from V and 5 bases from J, the gap between germline ends came to 12 bases. This CDR3 contains 14 residues. Germline V gene sequence: CDR1 SGDLS, CDR2 YYNGEE. The CDR3 spells CASSVQDYQTEAFF. The DNA of the CDR3 is TGTGCCAGCAGCGTACAAGACTACCAGACTGAAGCTTTCTTT.

This clone occurred a few times. The chain carries TRBV4-3 and TRBJ1-6, with 10 positions matching TRBD1. CDR1 and CDR2 from the germline V gene are LGHNA and YSLEER. The CDR3 is 15 residues long. Trimming removed 2 bases from V and 9 bases from J; junction bases left unmatched: 4. This chain's CDR3 is CASSQYRDRGSPLHF. CDR3 DNA: TGCGCCAGCAGCCAATACCGGGACAGGGGTTCACCCCTCCACTTT.

The rearrangement joins TRBV7-9 to TRBJ2-6, with TRBD1 matching 7 bases. Trimming removed 4 bases from V and 4 bases from J; junction bases left unmatched: 13. This CDR3 has 18 amino acids. Germline V gives CDR1 SEHNR, CDR2 FQNEAQ (reference sequence). The CDR3 DNA reads as TGTGCCAGCAGCTCGAAAGGGGGCGCAATCCCCGGGGCCAACGTCCTGACTTTC. Translating it yields CASSSKGGAIPGANVLTF. Full variable domain (missing parts from reference TRBV7-9 and TRBJ2-6): DTGVSQNPRHKITKRGQNVTFRCDPISEHNRLYWYRQTLGQGPEFLTYFQNEAQLEKSRLLSDRFSAERPKGSFSTLEIQRTEQGDSAMYLCASSSKGGAIPGANVLTFGAGSRLTVL.

The genes are TRBV6-1 and TRBJ2-6; possible D gene TRBD1, 6 bases. V was shortened by 3 bases and J by 2 bases, with 8 bases between the two germline ends. From germline, CDR1 is MNHNS and CDR2 SASEGT. The CDR3 contains 15 residues. The CDR3 sequence: CASSDKGAGANVLTF. The CDR3, as DNA: TGTGCCAGCAGTGATAAGGGGGCTGGGGCCAACGTCCTGACTTTC.

V gene TRBV28 combines with J gene TRBJ2-7; D uncertain. Germline values: CDR1 MDHEN, CDR2 SYDVKM. V lost 2 bases and J 2 bases, leaving 10 bases between the germline ends. This CDR3 has 14 amino acids. For the CDR3, the DNA is TGTGCCAGCAGTTTAATCAGTTTAGCCTACGAGCAGTACTTC. This translates into CASSLISLAYEQYF.

V usage is TRBV21-1 and J usage is TRBJ1-1. TRBV21-1 is an annotated pseudogene. This CDR3 has 13 residues. The CDR3 bases are TGTGCCAGCAGCAAAGAGGGGAACACTGAAGCTTTCTTT. It yields the protein CASSKEGNTEAFF.

This clone showed up just a few times. The chain has TRBV6-1 and TRBJ1-1; 7 nucleotides match TRBD1. Germline CDR1 is MNHNS and CDR2 is SASEGT. The CDR3 runs 15 residues. V was clipped by 8 bases and J by 5 bases; unmatched bases: 14. CDR3 residues: CASFIAGGGVTEAFF. The CDR3 coding sequence is TGTGCCAGCTTCATAGCAGGGGGAGGGGTTACTGAAGCTTTCTTT.

This clone was picked up one time. The J gene is TRBJ2-1, the V gene TRBV6-6, with no clear D. The CDR3 is made up of 12 amino acids. V lost 5 bases and J lost 7, with 9 bases in between. Germline loops: CDR1 MNHNY, CDR2 SVGAGI (reference sequence). The CDR3 nucleotides read TGTGCCAGCAGTCCTAGTTTTAATGAGCAGTTCTTC. Translating it yields CASSPSFNEQFF.